This T cell receptor beta chain was profiled in a study of cytomegalovirus exposure and HLA in healthy donors. The study, taken as a whole, reports: Most TCR beta V segments were productive about 87% or about 30% of the time in an earlier analysis. A link between a missense DCLRE1C variant and TCR beta V- and J-gene trimming emerged from a later analysis.

Use of 60 Vbeta and 13 Jbeta primers characterized the PCR. Some clones are missing from TCRdb's copy, which holds only in-frame ones; the method was immunoSEQ multiplex PCR. The data contain under 150,000 clones, about 72% of them seen just once; the ten biggest clones take up around 4%. With regard to this clone: Its target is unknown.

Between the trimmed V and J ends, which lost 0 bases and 5 bases, there was a span of 13 bases. The CDR3 has 15 amino acids. Germline V gene data show CDR1 as SGHVS and CDR2 as FQNEAQ. The source material was PBMCs. This sequence was found in a man aged 60-69 years in good health and CMV-seronegative. The chain is built from TRBV7-8 and TRBJ1-2, with a possible D match to TRBD1 (6 bases). This CDR3 reads CASSLAGTKGYGYTF. The CDR3 DNA follows: TGTGCCAGCAGCTTAGCCGGGACAAAAGGATATGGCTACACCTTC.